This entry concerns a single T cell receptor beta chain. Its antigen is not known. This CDR3 has 16 amino acids. The ends lost 6 bases at V and 2 bases at J; junction bases unmatched: 8. Germline V lookup: CDR1 LNHNV, CDR2 YYDKDF (reference sequence). Sequencing was performed with immunoSEQ multiplex PCR; in TCRdb, only in-frame clones are kept and a portion is missing. The sample holds approximately 1.5 million clones, around 98% seen once. These data are taken from a study of shared clonotypes between healthy human individuals. General observations from the study: It was observed that 4% to 6% of naive CD4 clonotypes were shared across several donors.

The sample consisted of naive CD4+ T cells sorted from blood. Stated subset: CD45RA+ positively selected. The TCR originated in a man aged 25 to 40 in good health. This sequence joins TRBV15 and TRBJ2-3; 10 bases agree with TRBD2. The CDR3, as DNA: TGTGCCACCAGTGGGGAGCGGGAGGGCCCCACAGATACGCAGTATTTT. It is translated as CATSGEREGPTDTQYF.